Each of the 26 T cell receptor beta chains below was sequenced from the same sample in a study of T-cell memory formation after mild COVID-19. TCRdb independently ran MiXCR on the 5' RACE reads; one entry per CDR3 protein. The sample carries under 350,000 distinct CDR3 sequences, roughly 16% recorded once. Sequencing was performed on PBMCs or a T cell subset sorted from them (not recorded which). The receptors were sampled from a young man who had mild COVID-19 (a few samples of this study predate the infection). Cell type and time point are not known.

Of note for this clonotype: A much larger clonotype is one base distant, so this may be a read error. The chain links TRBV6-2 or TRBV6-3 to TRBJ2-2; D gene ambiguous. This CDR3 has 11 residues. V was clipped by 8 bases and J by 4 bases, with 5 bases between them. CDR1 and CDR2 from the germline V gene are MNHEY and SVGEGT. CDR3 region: CASGVTGELFF. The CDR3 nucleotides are TGTGCCAGCGGCGTCACCGGGGAGCTGTTTTTT.

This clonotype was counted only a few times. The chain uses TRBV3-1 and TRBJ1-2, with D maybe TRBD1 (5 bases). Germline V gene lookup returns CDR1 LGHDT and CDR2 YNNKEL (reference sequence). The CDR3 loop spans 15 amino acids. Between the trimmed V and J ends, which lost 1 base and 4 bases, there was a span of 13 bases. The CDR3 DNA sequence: TGTGCCAGCAGCCAAGTCCTGTCCGGGGGCTATGGCTACACCTTC. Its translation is CASSQVLSGGYGYTF.

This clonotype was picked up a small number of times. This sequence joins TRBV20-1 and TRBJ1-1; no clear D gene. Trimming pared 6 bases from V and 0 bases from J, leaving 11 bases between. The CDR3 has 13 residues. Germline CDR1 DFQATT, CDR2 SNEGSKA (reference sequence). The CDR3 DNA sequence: TGCAGTGCAACGGACGAATTGAACACTGAAGCTTTCTTT. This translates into CSATDELNTEAFF.

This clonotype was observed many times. The CDR3 reads CASSLNLRSGNTIYF. The CDR3 DNA sequence: TGTGCCAGCAGCTTAAACCTTCGCTCTGGAAACACCATATATTTT. This sequence joins TRBV7-9 and TRBJ1-3; D not certain. The germline V gene encodes CDR1 SEHNR and CDR2 FQNEAQ (reference sequence). Trimming cost V 2 bases and J 0 bases, with 8 bases left between them. The CDR3 length is 15 residues.

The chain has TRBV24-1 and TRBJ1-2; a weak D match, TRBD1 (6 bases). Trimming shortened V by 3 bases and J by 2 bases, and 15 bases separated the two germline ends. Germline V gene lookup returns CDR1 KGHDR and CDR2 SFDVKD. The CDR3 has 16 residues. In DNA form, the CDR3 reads TGTGCCACCAGTGATGGGTTTTTGAGGGGGAACTATGGCTACACCTTC. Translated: CATSDGFLRGNYGYTF.

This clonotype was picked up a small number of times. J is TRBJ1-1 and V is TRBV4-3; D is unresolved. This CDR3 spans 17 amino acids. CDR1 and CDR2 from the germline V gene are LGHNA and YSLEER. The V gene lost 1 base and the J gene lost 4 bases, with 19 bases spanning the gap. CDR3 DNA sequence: TGCGCCAGCAGCCAAGTTCTCTCCTGGGGAGAAGGCACTGAAGCTTTCTTT. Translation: CASSQVLSWGEGTEAFF.

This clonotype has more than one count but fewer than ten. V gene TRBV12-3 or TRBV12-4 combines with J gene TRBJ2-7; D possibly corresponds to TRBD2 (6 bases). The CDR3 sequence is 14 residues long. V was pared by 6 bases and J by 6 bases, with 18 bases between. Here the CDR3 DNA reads TGTGCCAGCAGCCCGGGACTTGGGGCCTTCGAGCAGTACTTC. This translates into CASSPGLGAFEQYF.

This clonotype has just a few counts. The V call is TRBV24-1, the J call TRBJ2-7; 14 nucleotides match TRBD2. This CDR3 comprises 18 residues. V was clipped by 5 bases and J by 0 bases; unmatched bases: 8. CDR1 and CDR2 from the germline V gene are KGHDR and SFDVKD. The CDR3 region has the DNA TGTGCCACCAGTGGAGTGGGACTAGCGGGGGATTTCTCCTACGAGCAGTACGTC. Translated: CATSGVGLAGDFSYEQYV.

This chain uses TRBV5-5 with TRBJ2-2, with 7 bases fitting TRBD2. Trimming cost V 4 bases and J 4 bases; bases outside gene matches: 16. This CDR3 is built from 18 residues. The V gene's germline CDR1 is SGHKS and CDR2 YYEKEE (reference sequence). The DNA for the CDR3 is TGTGCCAGCAGCCCTGTACAGCGGGGAAAACCGGGCACCGGGGAGCTGTTTTTT. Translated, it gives CASSPVQRGKPGTGELFF.

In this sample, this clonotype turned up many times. The CDR3 DNA reads as TGCGCCAGCAGCTTTACCGGGGCTGAAAGCACTGAAGCTTTCTTT. It encodes CASSFTGAESTEAFF. This chain links TRBV5-1 with TRBJ1-1, with D maybe TRBD1 (5 bases). V was shortened by 2 bases and J by 4 bases, with 15 bases between the two germline ends. Looked up from germline, CDR1 is SGHRS and CDR2 is YFSETQ. The CDR3 consists of 15 residues.

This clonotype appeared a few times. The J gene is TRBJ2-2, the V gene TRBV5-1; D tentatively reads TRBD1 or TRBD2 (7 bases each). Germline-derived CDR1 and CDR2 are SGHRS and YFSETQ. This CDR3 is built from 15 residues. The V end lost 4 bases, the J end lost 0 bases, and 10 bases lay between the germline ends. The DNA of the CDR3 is TGCGCCAGCAGCCAGGGGGGGCCGAACACCGGGGAGCTGTTTTTT. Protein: CASSQGGPNTGELFF.

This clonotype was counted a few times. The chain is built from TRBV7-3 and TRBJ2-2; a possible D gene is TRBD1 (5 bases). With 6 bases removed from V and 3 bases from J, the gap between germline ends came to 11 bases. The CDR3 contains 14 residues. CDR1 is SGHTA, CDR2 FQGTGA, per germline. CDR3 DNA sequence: TGTGCCAGCAGTCCGGACACGTACACCGGGGAGCTGTTTTTT. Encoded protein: CASSPDTYTGELFF.

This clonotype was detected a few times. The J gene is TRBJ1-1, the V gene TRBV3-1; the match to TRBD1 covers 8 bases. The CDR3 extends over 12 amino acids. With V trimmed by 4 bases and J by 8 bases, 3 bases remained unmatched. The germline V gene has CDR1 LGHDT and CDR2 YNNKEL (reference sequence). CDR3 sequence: CASSRGQGEAFF. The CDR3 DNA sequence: TGTGCCAGCAGCCGCGGACAGGGCGAAGCTTTCTTT. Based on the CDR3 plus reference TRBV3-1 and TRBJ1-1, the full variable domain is DTAVSQTPKYLVTQMGNDKSIKCEQNLGHDTMYWYKQDSKKFLKIMFSYNNKELIINETVPNRFSPKSPDKAHLNLHINSLELGDSAVYFCASSRGQGEAFFGQGTRLTVV.

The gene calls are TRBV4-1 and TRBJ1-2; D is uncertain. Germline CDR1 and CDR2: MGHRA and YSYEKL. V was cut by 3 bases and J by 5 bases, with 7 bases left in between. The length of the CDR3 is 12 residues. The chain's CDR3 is CASSQVPYGYTF. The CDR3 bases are TGCGCCAGCAGCCAGGTGCCGTATGGCTACACCTTC.

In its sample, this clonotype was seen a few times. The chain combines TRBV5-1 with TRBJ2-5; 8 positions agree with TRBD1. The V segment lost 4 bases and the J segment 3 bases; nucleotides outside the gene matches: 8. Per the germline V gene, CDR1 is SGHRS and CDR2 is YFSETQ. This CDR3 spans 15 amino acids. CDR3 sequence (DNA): TGCGCCAGCAGCCCGGACAGGGCTGCCGAAGAGACCCAGTACTTC. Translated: CASSPDRAAEETQYF.

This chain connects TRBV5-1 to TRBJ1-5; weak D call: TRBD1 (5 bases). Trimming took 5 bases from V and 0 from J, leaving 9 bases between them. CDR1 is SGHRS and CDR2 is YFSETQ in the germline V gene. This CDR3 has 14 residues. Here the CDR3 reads CASSPDSSNQPQHF. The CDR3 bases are TGCGCCAGCAGTCCCGACAGTAGCAATCAGCCCCAGCATTTT.

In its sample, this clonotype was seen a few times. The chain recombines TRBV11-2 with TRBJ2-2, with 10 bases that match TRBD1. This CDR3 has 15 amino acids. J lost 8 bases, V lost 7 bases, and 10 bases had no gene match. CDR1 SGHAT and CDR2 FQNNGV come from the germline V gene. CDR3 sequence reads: CASNGQGGIGGELFF. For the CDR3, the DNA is TGTGCCAGCAACGGACAGGGGGGAATTGGTGGGGAGCTGTTTTTT. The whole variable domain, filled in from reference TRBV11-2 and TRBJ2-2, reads EAGVAQSPRYKIIEKRQSVAFWCNPISGHATLYWYQQILGQGPKLLIQFQNNGVVDDSQLPKDRFSAERLKGVDSTLKIQPAKLEDSAVYLCASNGQGGIGGELFFGEGSRLTVL.

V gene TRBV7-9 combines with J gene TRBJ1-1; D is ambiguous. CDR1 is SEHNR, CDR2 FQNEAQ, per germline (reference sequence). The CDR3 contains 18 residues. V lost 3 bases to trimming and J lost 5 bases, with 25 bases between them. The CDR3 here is CASSFPRNMDGRATEAFF. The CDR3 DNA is TGTGCCAGCAGCTTCCCCCGAAATATGGACGGCCGAGCAACTGAAGCTTTCTTT. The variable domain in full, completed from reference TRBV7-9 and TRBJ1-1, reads DTGVSQNPRHKITKRGQNVTFRCDPISEHNRLYWYRQTLGQGPEFLTYFQNEAQLEKSRLLSDRFSAERPKGSFSTLEIQRTEQGDSAMYLCASSFPRNMDGRATEAFFGQGTRLTVV.

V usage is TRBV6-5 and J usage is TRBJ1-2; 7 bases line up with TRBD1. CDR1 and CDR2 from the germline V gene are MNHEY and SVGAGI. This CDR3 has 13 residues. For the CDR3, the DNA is TGTGCTACGACGCTAAACAGGGGAGATGGCTACACCTTC. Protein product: CATTLNRGDGYTF.

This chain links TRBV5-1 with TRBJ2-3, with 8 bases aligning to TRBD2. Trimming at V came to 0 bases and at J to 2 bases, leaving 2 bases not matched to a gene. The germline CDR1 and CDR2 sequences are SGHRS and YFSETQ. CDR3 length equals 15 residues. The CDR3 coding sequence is TGCGCCAGCAGCTTGGCACTAGCGGACACAGATACGCAGTATTTT. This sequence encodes CASSLALADTDTQYF.

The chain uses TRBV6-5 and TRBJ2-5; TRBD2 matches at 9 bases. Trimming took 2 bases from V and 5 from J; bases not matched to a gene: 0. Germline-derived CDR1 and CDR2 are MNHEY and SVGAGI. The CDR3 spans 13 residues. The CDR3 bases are TGTGCCAGCAGTTACGCGGGGGGGGAGACCCAGTACTTC. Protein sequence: CASSYAGGETQYF.

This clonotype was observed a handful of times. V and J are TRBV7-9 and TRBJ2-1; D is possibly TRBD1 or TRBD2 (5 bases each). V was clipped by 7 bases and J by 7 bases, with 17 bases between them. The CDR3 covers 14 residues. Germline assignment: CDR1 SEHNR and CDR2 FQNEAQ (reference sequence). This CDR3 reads CASKPGAGWNEQFF. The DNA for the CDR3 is TGTGCCAGCAAGCCCGGGGCCGGGTGGAATGAGCAGTTCTTC.

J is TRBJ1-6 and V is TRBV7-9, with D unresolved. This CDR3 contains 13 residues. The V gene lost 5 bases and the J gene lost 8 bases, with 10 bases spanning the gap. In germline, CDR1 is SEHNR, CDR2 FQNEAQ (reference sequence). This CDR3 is CASSVMADSPLHF. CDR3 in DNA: TGTGCCAGCAGCGTTATGGCTGATTCACCCCTCCACTTT.

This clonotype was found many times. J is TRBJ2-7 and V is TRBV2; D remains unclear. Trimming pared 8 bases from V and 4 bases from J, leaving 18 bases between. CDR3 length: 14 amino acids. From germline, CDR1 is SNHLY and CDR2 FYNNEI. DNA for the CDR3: TGTGCCAGCCGCCAGGCCATCGTTCTTTACGAGCAGTACGTC. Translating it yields CASRQAIVLYEQYV.

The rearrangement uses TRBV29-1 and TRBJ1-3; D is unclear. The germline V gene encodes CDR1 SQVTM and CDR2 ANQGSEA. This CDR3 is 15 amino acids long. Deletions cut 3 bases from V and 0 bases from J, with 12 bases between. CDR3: CSVDGVAPSGNTIYF. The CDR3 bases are TGCAGCGTTGACGGGGTGGCCCCCTCTGGAAACACCATATATTTT.

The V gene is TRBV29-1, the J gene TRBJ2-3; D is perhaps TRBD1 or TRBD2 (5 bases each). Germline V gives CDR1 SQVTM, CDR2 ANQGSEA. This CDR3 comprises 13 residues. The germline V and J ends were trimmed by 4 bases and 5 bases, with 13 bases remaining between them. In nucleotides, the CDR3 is TGCAGCGTTGGGGGGTCTTCGCGAGATACGCAGTATTTT. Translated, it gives CSVGGSSRDTQYF.